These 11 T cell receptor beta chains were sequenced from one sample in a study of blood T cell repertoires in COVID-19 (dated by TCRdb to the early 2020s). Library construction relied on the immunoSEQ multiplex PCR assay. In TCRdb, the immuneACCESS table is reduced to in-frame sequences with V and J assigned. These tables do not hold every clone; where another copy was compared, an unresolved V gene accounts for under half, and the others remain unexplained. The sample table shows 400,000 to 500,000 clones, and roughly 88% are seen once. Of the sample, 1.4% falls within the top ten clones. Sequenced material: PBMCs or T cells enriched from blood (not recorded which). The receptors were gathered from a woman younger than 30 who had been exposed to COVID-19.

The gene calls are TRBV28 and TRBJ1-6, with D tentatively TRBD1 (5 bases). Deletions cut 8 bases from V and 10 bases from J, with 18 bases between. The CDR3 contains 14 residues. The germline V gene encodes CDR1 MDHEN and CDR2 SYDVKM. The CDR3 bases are TGTGCCAGCTGTGACGGGGGTGAGGGCTCACCCCTCCACTTT. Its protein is CASCDGGEGSPLHF.

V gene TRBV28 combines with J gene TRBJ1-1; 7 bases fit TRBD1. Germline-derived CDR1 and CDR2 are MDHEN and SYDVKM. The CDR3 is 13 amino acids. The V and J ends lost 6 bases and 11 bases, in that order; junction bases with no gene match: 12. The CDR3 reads CASSLPGGNKAFF. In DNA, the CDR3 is TGTGCCAGCAGCTTACCAGGGGGTAATAAGGCTTTCTTT.

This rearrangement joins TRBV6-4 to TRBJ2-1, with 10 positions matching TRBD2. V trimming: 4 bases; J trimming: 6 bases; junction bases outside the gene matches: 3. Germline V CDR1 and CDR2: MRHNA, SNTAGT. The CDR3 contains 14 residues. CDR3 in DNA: TGTGCCAGCAGTGCCGGGACTAGCGCCAATGAGCAGTTCTTC. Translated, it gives CASSAGTSANEQFF.

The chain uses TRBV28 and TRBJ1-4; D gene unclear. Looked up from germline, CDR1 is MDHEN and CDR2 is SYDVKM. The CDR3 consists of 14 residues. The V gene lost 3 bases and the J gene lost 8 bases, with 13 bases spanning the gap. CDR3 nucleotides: TGTGCCAGCAGTTTTGACTTCCTCGGGGAAAAACTGTTTTTT. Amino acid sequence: CASSFDFLGEKLFF.

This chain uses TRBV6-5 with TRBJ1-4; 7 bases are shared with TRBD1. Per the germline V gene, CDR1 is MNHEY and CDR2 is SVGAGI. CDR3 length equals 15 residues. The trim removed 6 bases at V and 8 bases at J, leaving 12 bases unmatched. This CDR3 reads CASSVLRGSDEKLFF. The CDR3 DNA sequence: TGTGCCAGCAGCGTCCTCAGGGGGTCCGACGAAAAACTGTTTTTT.

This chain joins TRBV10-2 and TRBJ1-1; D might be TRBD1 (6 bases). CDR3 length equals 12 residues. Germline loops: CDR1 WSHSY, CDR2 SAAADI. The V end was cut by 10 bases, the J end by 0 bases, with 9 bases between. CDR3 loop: CATRDMNTEAFF. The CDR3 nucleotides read TGCGCCACCAGGGACATGAACACTGAAGCTTTCTTT.

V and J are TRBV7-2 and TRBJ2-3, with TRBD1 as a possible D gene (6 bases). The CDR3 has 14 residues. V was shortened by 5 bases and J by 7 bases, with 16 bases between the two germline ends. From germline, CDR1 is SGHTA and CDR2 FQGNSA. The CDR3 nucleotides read TGTGCCAGCAGCCCCCGGGACATCCCCCATACGCAGTATTTT. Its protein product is CASSPRDIPHTQYF.

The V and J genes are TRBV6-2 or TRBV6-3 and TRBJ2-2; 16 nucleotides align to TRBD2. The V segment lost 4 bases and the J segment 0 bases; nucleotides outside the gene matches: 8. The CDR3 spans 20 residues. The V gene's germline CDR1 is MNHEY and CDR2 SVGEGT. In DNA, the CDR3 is TGTGCCAGCAGTTTCCCTCCGGGACTAGCGGGGGGGACGAACACCGGGGAGCTGTTTTTT. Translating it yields CASSFPPGLAGGTNTGELFF.

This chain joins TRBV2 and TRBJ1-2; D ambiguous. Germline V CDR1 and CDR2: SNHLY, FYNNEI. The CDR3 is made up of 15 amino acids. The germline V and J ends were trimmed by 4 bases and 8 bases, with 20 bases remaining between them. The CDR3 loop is CASSVPSQDAEGYTF. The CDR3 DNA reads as TGTGCCAGCAGTGTACCCTCCCAAGATGCGGAAGGCTACACCTTC.

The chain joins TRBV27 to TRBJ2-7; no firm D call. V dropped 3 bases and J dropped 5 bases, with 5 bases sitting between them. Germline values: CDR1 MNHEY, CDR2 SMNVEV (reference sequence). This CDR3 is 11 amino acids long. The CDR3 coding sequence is TGTGCCAGCAGTTTGAGAAACGAGCAGTACTTC. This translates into CASSLRNEQYF.

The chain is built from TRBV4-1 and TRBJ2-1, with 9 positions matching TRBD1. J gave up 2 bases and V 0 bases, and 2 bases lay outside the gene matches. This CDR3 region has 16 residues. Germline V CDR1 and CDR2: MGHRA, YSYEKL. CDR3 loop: CASSQDDRGTYNEQFF. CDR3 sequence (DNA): TGCGCCAGCAGCCAAGACGACAGGGGGACCTACAATGAGCAGTTCTTC.